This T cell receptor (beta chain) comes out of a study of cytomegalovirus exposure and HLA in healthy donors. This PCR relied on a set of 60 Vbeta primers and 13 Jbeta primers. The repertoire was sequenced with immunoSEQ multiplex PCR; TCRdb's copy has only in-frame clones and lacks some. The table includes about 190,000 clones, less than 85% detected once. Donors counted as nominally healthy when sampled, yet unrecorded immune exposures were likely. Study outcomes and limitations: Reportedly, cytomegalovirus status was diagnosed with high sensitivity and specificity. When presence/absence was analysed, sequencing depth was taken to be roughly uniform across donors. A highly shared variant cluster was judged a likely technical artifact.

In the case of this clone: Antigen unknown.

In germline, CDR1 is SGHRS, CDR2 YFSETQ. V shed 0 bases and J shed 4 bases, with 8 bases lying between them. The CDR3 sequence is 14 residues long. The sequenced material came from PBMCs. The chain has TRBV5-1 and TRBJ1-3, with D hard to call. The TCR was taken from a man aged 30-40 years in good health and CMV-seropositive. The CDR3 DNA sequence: TGCGCCAGCAGCTTGGGACGGGAAGGAAACACCATATATTTT. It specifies CASSLGREGNTIYF. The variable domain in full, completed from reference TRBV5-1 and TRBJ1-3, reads KAGVTQTPRYLIKTRGQQVTLSCSPISGHRSVSWYQQTPGQGLQFLFEYFSETQRNKGNFPGRFSGRQFSNSRSEMNVSTLELGDSALYLCASSLGREGNTIYFGEGSWLTVV.